The rows below give T cell receptor beta chains drawn from one sample of a study of T cells after yellow fever vaccination. TCRdb re-analysed the 5' RACE reads in MiXCR, keeping a single row per CDR3 protein. This repertoire shows under 600,000 distinct CDR3 sequences, about a fifth found once; its top ten account for roughly 16%. Here the sequenced sample was PBMCs, taken less than 25 days after the first yellow fever vaccination. Receptors originate from a man between 18 and 29 years old who received the YFV17D yellow fever vaccine. The CDR3 runs from the conserved cysteine through the conserved F or W. The order of the fields is CDR3 protein, CDR3 DNA, clone size, J gene, CDR3 length, V gene, D gene. The D gene is left open where the match is weak. Only part of the rows carry a size: once, few, many, or a class if the clone is expanded.

CDR3aa: CASSGLRGNTEAFF
CDR3nt: TGTGCCAGCAGCGGACTAAGGGGAAACACTGAAGCTTTCTTT
abundance: once
j_gene: TRBJ1-1
len: 14
v_gene: TRBV7-2
d_gene: -

CDR3aa: CASSYFSPSGGNYNEQFF
CDR3nt: TGTGCCAGCAGTTACTTCTCACCTAGCGGGGGGAACTACAATGAGCAGTTCTTC
abundance: many
j_gene: TRBJ2-1
len: 18
v_gene: TRBV6-5
d_gene: TRBD2

CDR3aa: CASSTPRGDEQFF
CDR3nt: TGTGCCAGTAGTACCCCCCGGGGCGATGAGCAGTTCTTC
abundance: many
j_gene: TRBJ2-1
len: 13
v_gene: TRBV19
d_gene: -

CDR3aa: CASSLAGTGDSNQPQHF
CDR3nt: TGTGCCAGCAGTTTAGCCGGGACAGGCGATAGCAATCAGCCCCAGCATTTT
abundance: few
j_gene: TRBJ1-5
len: 17
v_gene: TRBV27
d_gene: TRBD1

CDR3aa: CASSGGDRGQETQYF
CDR3nt: TGCGCCAGCAGCGGAGGAGACAGGGGGCAAGAGACCCAGTACTTC
abundance: few
j_gene: TRBJ2-5
len: 15
v_gene: TRBV5-1
d_gene: TRBD1

CDR3aa: CASNPRDRATGELFF
CDR3nt: TGTGCCAGCAATCCTCGGGACAGGGCCACCGGGGAGCTGTTTTTT
abundance: -
j_gene: TRBJ2-2
len: 15
v_gene: TRBV6-1
d_gene: TRBD1

CDR3aa: CASRMGLAGGDTQYF
CDR3nt: TGCGCCAGCAGAATGGGACTAGCGGGAGGAGATACGCAGTATTTT
abundance: many
j_gene: TRBJ2-3
len: 15
v_gene: TRBV5-1
d_gene: TRBD2

CDR3aa: CSATFPDRALDTQYF
CDR3nt: TGCAGTGCTACCTTCCCGGACAGAGCTCTAGATACCCAGTACTTC
abundance: few
j_gene: TRBJ2-5
len: 15
v_gene: TRBV20-1
d_gene: -

CDR3aa: CAISDSRGGETQYF
CDR3nt: TGTGCCATCAGTGATAGCCGTGGGGGAGAGACCCAGTACTTC
abundance: few
j_gene: TRBJ2-5
len: 14
v_gene: TRBV10-3
d_gene: -

CDR3aa: CASSQFDSNEQFF
CDR3nt: TGTGCCAGCAGCCAATTCGACAGCAATGAGCAGTTCTTC
abundance: -
j_gene: TRBJ2-1
len: 13
v_gene: TRBV3-1
d_gene: -

CDR3aa: CASSYSFLAGGAYEQYF
CDR3nt: TGTGCCAGCAGTTACTCGTTCCTGGCAGGGGGCGCGTACGAGCAGTACTTC
abundance: -
j_gene: TRBJ2-7
len: 17
v_gene: TRBV6-5
d_gene: TRBD1

CDR3aa: CASSSNGGRGETQYF
CDR3nt: TGTGCCAGCAGTTCAAACGGGGGTCGTGGGGAGACCCAGTACTTC
abundance: -
j_gene: TRBJ2-5
len: 15
v_gene: TRBV12-3/TRBV12-4
d_gene: -

CDR3aa: CAWSDGGTQYF
CDR3nt: TGTGCCTGGAGTGACGGGGGGACCCAGTACTTC
abundance: few
j_gene: TRBJ2-5
len: 11
v_gene: TRBV30
d_gene: -

CDR3aa: CASSQVPGGYTGELFF
CDR3nt: TGCGCCAGCAGCCAAGTGCCGGGGGGATACACCGGGGAGCTGTTTTTT
abundance: -
j_gene: TRBJ2-2
len: 16
v_gene: TRBV4-1
d_gene: TRBD2

CDR3aa: CASSSGLAGSSYEQYF
CDR3nt: TGTGCCAGCAGCTCGGGACTAGCGGGTAGCTCCTACGAGCAGTACTTC
abundance: many
j_gene: TRBJ2-7
len: 16
v_gene: TRBV7-9
d_gene: TRBD2

CDR3aa: CASSGRFTLGRKDAGELFF
CDR3nt: TGTGCCAGCAGCGGTAGATTCACCCTGGGGAGGAAAGACGCCGGGGAGCTGTTTTTT
abundance: -
j_gene: TRBJ2-2
len: 19
v_gene: TRBV9
d_gene: -

CDR3aa: CSACRRGLGDTQYF
CDR3nt: TGCAGTGCTTGTCGCAGGGGGCTTGGGGATACGCAGTATTTT
abundance: -
j_gene: TRBJ2-3
len: 14
v_gene: TRBV20-1
d_gene: TRBD1

CDR3aa: CASSVATSGTGDNEQFF
CDR3nt: TGTGCCAGCAGCGTAGCTACAAGCGGGACAGGGGACAATGAGCAGTTCTTC
abundance: -
j_gene: TRBJ2-1
len: 17
v_gene: TRBV9
d_gene: TRBD1

CDR3aa: CATSGQGTPLSYEQYF
CDR3nt: TGTGCCACCTCGGGACAGGGAACCCCCCTCTCCTACGAGCAGTACTTC
abundance: few
j_gene: TRBJ2-7
len: 16
v_gene: TRBV10-3
d_gene: TRBD1

CDR3aa: CASSLWTETNYGYTF
CDR3nt: TGTGCCAGCAGCTTATGGACGGAAACTAACTATGGCTACACCTTC
abundance: -
j_gene: TRBJ1-2
len: 15
v_gene: TRBV7-9
d_gene: -

CDR3aa: CASSLRKGGLFF
CDR3nt: TGTGCCAGCAGCTTAAGGAAGGGTGGGCTGTTTTTT
abundance: few
j_gene: TRBJ2-2
len: 12
v_gene: TRBV7-2
d_gene: -

CDR3aa: CASSPPGNQPQHF
CDR3nt: TGTGCCAGCAGCCCTCCGGGGAATCAGCCCCAGCATTTT
abundance: many
j_gene: TRBJ1-5
len: 13
v_gene: TRBV2
d_gene: -

CDR3aa: CASMLTQYQETQYF
CDR3nt: TGTGCCAGTATGCTCACTCAGTACCAAGAGACCCAGTACTTC
abundance: -
j_gene: TRBJ2-5
len: 14
v_gene: TRBV2
d_gene: -

CDR3aa: CASSPPEGLSSDTQYF
CDR3nt: TGTGCCAGCAGCCCCCCCGAGGGCCTCTCGTCAGATACGCAGTATTTT
abundance: -
j_gene: TRBJ2-3
len: 16
v_gene: TRBV3-1
d_gene: -

CDR3aa: CASSYGDDQYF
CDR3nt: TGTGCCAGCAGTTACGGGGATGACCAGTACTTC
abundance: few
j_gene: TRBJ2-5
len: 11
v_gene: TRBV6-5
d_gene: -

CDR3aa: CAVRARETQYF
CDR3nt: TGTGCCGTTCGAGCAAGGGAGACCCAGTACTTC
abundance: -
j_gene: TRBJ2-5
len: 11
v_gene: TRBV19
d_gene: -

CDR3aa: CASSPGAATGELFF
CDR3nt: TGTGCCAGCTCACCAGGGGCCGCCACCGGGGAGCTGTTTTTT
abundance: -
j_gene: TRBJ2-2
len: 14
v_gene: TRBV18
d_gene: -

CDR3aa: CASSRGGFAGANVLTF
CDR3nt: TGCGCCAGCAGCCGGGGGGGGTTCGCTGGGGCCAACGTCCTGACTTTC
abundance: -
j_gene: TRBJ2-6
len: 16
v_gene: TRBV4-1
d_gene: TRBD2

CDR3aa: CASSPQGSAEAFF
CDR3nt: TGCGCCAGCAGCCCGCAGGGAAGCGCGGAAGCTTTCTTT
abundance: many
j_gene: TRBJ1-1
len: 13
v_gene: TRBV5-1
d_gene: -

CDR3aa: CASSPDAVQSGTDTQYF
CDR3nt: TGCGCCAGCAGCCCCGATGCAGTCCAAAGTGGGACAGATACGCAGTATTTT
abundance: -
j_gene: TRBJ2-3
len: 17
v_gene: TRBV5-1
d_gene: -

CDR3aa: CASSQDQASSYNEQFF
CDR3nt: TGCGCCAGCAGCCAAGATCAGGCTAGCTCCTACAATGAGCAGTTCTTC
abundance: -
j_gene: TRBJ2-1
len: 16
v_gene: TRBV4-1
d_gene: -